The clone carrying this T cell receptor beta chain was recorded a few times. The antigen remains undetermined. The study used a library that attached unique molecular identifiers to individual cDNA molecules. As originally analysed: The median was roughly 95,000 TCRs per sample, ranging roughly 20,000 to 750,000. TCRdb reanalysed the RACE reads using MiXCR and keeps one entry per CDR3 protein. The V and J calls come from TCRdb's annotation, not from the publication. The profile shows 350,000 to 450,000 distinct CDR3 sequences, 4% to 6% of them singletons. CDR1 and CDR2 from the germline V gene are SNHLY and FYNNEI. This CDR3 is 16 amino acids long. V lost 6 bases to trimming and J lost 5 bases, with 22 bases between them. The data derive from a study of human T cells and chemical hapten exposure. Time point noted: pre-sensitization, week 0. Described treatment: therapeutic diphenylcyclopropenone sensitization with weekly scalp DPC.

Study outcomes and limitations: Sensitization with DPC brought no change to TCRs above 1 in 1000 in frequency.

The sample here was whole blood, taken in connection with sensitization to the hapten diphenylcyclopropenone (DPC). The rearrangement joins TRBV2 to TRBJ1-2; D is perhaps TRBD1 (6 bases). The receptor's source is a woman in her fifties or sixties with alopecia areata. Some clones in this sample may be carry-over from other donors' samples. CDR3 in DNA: TGTGCCAGCAGGAGAGCCGGGACACCTCTGCGGTATGGCTACACCTTC. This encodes CASRRAGTPLRYGYTF.